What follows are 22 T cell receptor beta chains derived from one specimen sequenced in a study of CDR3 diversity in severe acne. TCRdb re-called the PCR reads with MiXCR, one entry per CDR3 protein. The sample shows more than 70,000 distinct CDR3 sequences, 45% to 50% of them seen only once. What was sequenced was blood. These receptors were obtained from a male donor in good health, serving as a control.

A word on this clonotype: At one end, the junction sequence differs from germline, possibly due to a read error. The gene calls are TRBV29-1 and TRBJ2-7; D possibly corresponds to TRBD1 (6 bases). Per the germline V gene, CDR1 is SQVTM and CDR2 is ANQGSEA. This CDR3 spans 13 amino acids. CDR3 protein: CSVRGRLTYERYF. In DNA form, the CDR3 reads TGCAGCGTTAGGGGGAGATTAACCTACGAGCGGTACTTC.

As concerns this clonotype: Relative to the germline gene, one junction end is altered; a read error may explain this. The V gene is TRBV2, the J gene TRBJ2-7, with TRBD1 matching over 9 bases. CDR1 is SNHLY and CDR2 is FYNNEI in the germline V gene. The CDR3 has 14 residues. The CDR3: CASSGGQGFYERYF. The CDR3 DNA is TGTGCCAGCAGCGGAGGACAGGGGTTCTACGAGCGGTACTTC.

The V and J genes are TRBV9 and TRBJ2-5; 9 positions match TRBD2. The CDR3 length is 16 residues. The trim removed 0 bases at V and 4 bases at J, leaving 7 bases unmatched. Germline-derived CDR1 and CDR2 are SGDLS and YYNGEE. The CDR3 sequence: CASSVGTSGLGETQYF. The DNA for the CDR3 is TGTGCCAGCAGCGTAGGTACTAGCGGGTTGGGAGAGACCCAGTACTTC.

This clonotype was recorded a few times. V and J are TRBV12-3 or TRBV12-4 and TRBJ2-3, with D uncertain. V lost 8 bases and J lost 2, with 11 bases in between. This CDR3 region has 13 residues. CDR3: CASGLGTTDTQYF. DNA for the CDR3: TGTGCCAGCGGCCTGGGAACCACAGATACGCAGTATTTT.

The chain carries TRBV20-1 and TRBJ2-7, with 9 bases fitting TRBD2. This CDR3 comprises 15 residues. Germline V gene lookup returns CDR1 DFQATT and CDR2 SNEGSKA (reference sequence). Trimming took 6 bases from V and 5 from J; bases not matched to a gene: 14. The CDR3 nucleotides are TGCAGTGCCTTCTCCGGGGCTAGCGGGACTGACGAGCAGTACTTC. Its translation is CSAFSGASGTDEQYF.

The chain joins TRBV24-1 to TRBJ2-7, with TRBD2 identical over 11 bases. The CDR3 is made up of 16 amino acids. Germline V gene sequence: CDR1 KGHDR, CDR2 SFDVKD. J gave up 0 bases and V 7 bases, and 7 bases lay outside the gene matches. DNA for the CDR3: TGTGCCACCAGGTGGGTGGGACTAGCGGACTCCTACGAGCAGTACTTC. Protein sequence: CATRWVGLADSYEQYF.

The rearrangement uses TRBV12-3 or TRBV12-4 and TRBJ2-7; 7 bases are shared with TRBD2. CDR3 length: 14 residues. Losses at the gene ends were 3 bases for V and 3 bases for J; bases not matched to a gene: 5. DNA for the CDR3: TGTGCCAGCAGTTTCGGACTAGTCAGCTACGAGCAGTACTTC. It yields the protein CASSFGLVSYEQYF.

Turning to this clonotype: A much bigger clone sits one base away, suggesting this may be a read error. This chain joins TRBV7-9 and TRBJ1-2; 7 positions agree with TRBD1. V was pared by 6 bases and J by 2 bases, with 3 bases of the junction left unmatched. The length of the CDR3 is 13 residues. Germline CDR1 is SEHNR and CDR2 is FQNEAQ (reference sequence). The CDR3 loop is CASRQTGNYGYTF. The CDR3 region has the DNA TGTGCCAGCAGGCAGACAGGGAACTATGGCTACACCTTC. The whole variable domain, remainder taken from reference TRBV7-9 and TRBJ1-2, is DTGVSQNPRHKITKRGQNVTFRCDPISEHNRLYWYRQTLGQGPEFLTYFQNEAQLEKSRLLSDRFSAERPKGSFSTLEIQRTEQGDSAMYLCASRQTGNYGYTFGSGTRLTVV.

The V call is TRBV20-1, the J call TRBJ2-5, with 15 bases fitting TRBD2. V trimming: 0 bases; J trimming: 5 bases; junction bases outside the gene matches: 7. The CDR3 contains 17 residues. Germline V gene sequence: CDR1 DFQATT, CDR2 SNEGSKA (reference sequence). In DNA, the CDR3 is TGCAGTGCTAGAGATACCGGACTAGCGGGGGGGCGGGAGACCCAGTACTTC. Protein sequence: CSARDTGLAGGRETQYF.

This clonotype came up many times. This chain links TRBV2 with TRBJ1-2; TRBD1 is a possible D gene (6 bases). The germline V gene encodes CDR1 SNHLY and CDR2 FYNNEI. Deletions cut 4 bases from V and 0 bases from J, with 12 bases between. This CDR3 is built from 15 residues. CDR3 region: CASSGIQGSNYGYTF. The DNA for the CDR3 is TGTGCCAGCAGTGGTATACAGGGATCTAACTATGGCTACACCTTC.

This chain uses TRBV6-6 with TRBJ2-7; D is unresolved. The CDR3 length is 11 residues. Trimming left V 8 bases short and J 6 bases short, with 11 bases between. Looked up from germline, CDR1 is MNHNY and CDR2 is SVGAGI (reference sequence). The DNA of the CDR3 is TGTGCCAGCCAATTCACTGGCGAGCAGTACTTC. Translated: CASQFTGEQYF.

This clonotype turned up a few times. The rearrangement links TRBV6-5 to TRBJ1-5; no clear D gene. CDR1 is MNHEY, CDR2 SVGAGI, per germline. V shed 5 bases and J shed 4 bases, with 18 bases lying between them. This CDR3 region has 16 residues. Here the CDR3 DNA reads TGTGCCAGCAGTAAAACAGCGGCATCGGCAAATCAGCCCCAGCATTTT. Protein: CASSKTAASANQPQHF.

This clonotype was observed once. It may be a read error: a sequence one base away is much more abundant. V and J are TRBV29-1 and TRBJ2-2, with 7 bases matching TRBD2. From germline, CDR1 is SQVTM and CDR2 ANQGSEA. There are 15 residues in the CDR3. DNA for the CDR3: TGCAGCGTTGAAAAGGAGGCGGGAGTAAGAGGGGAGCTGTCTTTT. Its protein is CSVEKEAGVRGELSF.

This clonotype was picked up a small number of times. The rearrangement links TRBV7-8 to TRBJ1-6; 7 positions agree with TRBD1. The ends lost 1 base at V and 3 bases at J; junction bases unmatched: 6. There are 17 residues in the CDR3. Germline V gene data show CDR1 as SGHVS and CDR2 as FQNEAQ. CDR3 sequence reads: CASSLVRTGVYNSPLHF. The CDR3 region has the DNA TGTGCCAGCAGCTTAGTCCGTACAGGGGTCTATAATTCACCCCTCCACTTT. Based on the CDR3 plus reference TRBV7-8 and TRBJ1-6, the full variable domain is GAGVSQSPRYKVAKRGQDVALRCDPISGHVSLFWYQQALGQGPEFLTYFQNEAQLDKSGLPSDRFFAERPEGSVSTLKIQRTQQEDSAVYLCASSLVRTGVYNSPLHFGNGTRLTVT.

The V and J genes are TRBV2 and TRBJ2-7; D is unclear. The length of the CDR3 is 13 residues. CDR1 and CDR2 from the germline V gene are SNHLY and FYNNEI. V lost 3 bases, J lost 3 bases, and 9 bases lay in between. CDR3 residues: CASSDPNFYEQYF. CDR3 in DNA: TGTGCCAGCAGTGATCCTAATTTCTACGAGCAGTACTTC.

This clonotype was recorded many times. The CDR3 sequence: CASSQSRQLLGNTIYF. DNA of the CDR3: TGCGCCAGCAGCCAAAGTCGACAGTTGCTTGGAAACACCATATATTTT. This chain links TRBV4-1 with TRBJ1-3; TRBD1 is a possible D gene (5 bases). The CDR3 is 16 amino acids. The V and J ends lost 2 bases and 3 bases respectively, with 14 bases between them. Germline V gives CDR1 MGHRA, CDR2 YSYEKL.

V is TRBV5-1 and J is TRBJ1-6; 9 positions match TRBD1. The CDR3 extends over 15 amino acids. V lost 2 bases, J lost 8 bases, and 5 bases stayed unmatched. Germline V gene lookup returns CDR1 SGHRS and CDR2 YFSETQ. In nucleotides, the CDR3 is TGCGCCAGCAGCTTTAAAGGACAGGGGTATTCACCCCTCCACTTT. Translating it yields CASSFKGQGYSPLHF.

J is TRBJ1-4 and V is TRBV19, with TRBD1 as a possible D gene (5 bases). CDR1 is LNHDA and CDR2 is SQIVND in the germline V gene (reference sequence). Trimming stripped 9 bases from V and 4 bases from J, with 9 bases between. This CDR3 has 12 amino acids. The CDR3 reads CASGTGNEKLFF. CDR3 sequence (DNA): TGTGCCAGCGGGACGGGTAATGAAAAACTGTTTTTT. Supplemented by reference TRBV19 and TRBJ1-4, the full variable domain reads DGGITQSPKYLFRKEGQNVTLSCEQNLNHDAMYWYRQDPGQGLRLIYYSQIVNDFQKGDIAEGYSVSREKKESFPLTVTSAQKNPTAFYLCASGTGNEKLFFGSGTQLSVL.

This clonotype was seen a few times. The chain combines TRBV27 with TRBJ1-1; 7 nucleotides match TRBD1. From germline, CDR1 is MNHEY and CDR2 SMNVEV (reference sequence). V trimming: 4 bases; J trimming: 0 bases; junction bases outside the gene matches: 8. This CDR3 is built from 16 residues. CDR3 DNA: TGTGCCAGCAGTTCGGGACAGAGCCTCATGAACACTGAAGCTTTCTTT. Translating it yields CASSSGQSLMNTEAFF.

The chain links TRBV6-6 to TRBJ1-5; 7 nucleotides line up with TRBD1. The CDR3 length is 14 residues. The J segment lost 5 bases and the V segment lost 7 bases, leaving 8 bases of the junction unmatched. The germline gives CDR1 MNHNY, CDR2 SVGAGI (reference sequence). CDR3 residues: CASTLGTVYQPQHF. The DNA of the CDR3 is TGTGCCAGCACCCTCGGGACAGTTTATCAGCCCCAGCATTTT.

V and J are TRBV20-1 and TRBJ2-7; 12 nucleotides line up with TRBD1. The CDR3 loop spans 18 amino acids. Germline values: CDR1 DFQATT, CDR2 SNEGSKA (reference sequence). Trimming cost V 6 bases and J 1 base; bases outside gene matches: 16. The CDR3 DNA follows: TGCAGTGCCAGGGACAGGGGGCAAGGAGCGGGAGATTCCTACGAGCAGTACTTC. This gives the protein CSARDRGQGAGDSYEQYF.

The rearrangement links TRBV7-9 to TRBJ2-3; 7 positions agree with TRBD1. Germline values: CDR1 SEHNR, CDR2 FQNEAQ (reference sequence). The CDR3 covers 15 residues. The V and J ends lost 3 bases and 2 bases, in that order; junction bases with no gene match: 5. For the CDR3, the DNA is TGTGCCAGCAGCTTGGTTAGGGGGCACACAGATACGCAGTATTTT. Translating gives CASSLVRGHTDTQYF. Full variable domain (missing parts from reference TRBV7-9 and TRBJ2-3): DTGVSQNPRHKITKRGQNVTFRCDPISEHNRLYWYRQTLGQGPEFLTYFQNEAQLEKSRLLSDRFSAERPKGSFSTLEIQRTEQGDSAMYLCASSLVRGHTDTQYFGPGTRLTVL.